Each of the 5 T cell receptor beta chains below was sequenced from the same sample in a study of monozygotic twins with inflammatory bowel disease. After re-calling the 5' RACE reads, TCRdb lists one entry per CDR3 protein, DNA absent. The specimen's table records about 300,000 distinct CDR3 sequences. Sequenced input: blood. The receptors originated from a human donor with ulcerative colitis or Crohn's disease, or a healthy co-twin of an affected twin (not recorded which).

The chain is built from TRBV11-2 and TRBJ1-2. The CDR3 has 14 residues. Germline CDR1 SGHAT, CDR2 FQNNGV. The CDR3 region is CASSLGAVNYGYTF.

The chain is built from TRBV7-2 and TRBJ1-2. The CDR3 consists of 12 residues. Germline V CDR1 and CDR2: SGHTA, FQGNSA. The CDR3 spells CASSLASSGYTF.

The rearrangement links TRBV12-5 to TRBJ2-1. The CDR3 sequence is 16 residues long. CDR1 is LGHNT, CDR2 FRNRAP, per germline. The chain's CDR3 is CASGPERNSIYNEQFF.

V is TRBV5-1 and J is TRBJ2-2; TCRdb designates TRBD2, a call that cannot be tested without DNA. Germline CDR1 reads SGHRS; CDR2 reads YFSETQ. CDR3 length: 16 residues. The CDR3: CASSLELAGVTGELFF.

V and J are TRBV11-2 and TRBJ1-2; TCRdb proposes TRBD1, but this gene call is untestable without DNA. Germline loops: CDR1 SGHAT, CDR2 FQNNGV. The CDR3 is 16 amino acids. The CDR3 sequence: CASSSLRERFNYGYTF. Drawing the rest from reference TRBV11-2 and TRBJ1-2, the complete variable domain is EAGVAQSPRYKIIEKRQSVAFWCNPISGHATLYWYQQILGQGPKLLIQFQNNGVVDDSQLPKDRFSAERLKGVDSTLKIQPAKLEDSAVYLCASSSLRERFNYGYTFGSGTRLTVV.